This T cell receptor beta chain was profiled in a study of blood T cell repertoires in COVID-19. Study in general: The samples span acute and convalescent COVID-19 from the United States, Italy and Spain. The cDNA or gDNA used as material had been derived from T cells, B-cell-depleted T cells, or PBMCs.

J lost 0 bases, V lost 0 bases, and 6 bases had no gene match. The CDR3 totals 17 residues. In germline, CDR1 is SGDLS, CDR2 YYNGEE. In the original processing: Quantification of nucleated cells was approximated via reference gene primer amplification. The table came from immunoSEQ multiplex PCR; TCRdb's copy has only in-frame clones and leaves some out. Clone size and the V and J calls come from that table; the DNA yielded D and trimming. The sample contains 200,000 to 250,000 clones, 84% of which appear only once. This receptor was identified in a woman older than 75 with active or convalescent COVID-19. The rearrangement uses TRBV9 and TRBJ1-3; 7 nucleotides line up with TRBD1. The sequencing input was peripheral blood. CDR3 region: CASSVGLGGVSGNTIYF. The CDR3 DNA reads as TGTGCCAGCAGCGTAGGATTAGGGGGCGTCTCTGGAAACACCATATATTTT.